This TCR beta chain was captured by sequencing in a study of T-cell reconstitution after alpha-beta-depleted transplantation in children. Study observations and caveats: Once a year had passed after transplant, T-cell counts and diversity came mostly from newly produced T cells. Alpha-beta T cells about two months after transplant reportedly derived from several hundred expanded graft clones.

This sample's TCRbeta library carried unique molecular identifier barcodes. One entry per CDR3 protein, called by TCRdb with MiXCR from the PCR reads. In the table there are about 340,000 distinct CDR3 sequences, around 16% of which are singletons. The CDR3 contains 15 residues. Germline-derived CDR1 and CDR2 are LGHNA and YSLEER. Trimming left V 1 base short and J 0 bases short, with 4 bases between. This clonotype was observed a few times. Its antigen is still unknown. The sample here was PBMCs, mostly from graft donor cells, taken 360 days after TCRalphabeta/CD19-depleted stem cell transplant. The chain carries TRBV4-3 and TRBJ2-6; no clear D gene. The TCR was taken from a male patient aged 2-10 years who had a stem cell transplant for acute lymphoblastic leukemia, so the T cells may come from the graft donor. The CDR3 loop is CASSQAHSGANVLTF. DNA for the CDR3: TGCGCCAGCAGCCAAGCCCACTCTGGGGCCAACGTCCTGACTTTC.